Shown below are 8 T cell receptor beta chains from a single sample sequenced in a study of blood T cell repertoires in COVID-19. Sequenced by immunoSEQ multiplex PCR; TCRdb stores in-frame clones only, minus some. The repertoire holds 300,000 to 400,000 clones, with around 87% as singletons. The sample consisted of peripheral blood. Receptors originate from a woman between 50 and 59 years old with COVID-19, enrolled during active disease.

The chain combines TRBV5-5 with TRBJ2-5; TRBD1 aligns across 9 bases. The germline V gene encodes CDR1 SGHKS and CDR2 YYEKEE (reference sequence). The CDR3 is 14 amino acids. Trimming at V came to 3 bases and at J to 5 bases, leaving 5 bases not matched to a gene. This CDR3 is CASSSGTGSETQYF. In DNA form, the CDR3 reads TGTGCCAGCAGCTCCGGGACAGGGTCGGAGACCCAGTACTTC.

The rearrangement uses TRBV11-2 and TRBJ2-3, with D uncertain. V was shortened by 6 bases and J by 6 bases, with 10 bases between the two germline ends. There are 12 residues in the CDR3. The germline gives CDR1 SGHAT, CDR2 FQNNGV. CDR3 nucleotides: TGTGCCAGCAGTCACTCCTGGGATACGCAGTATTTT. It specifies CASSHSWDTQYF.

J is TRBJ1-1 and V is TRBV6-4, with 10 nucleotides matching TRBD1. Trimming took 3 bases from V and 0 from J; bases not matched to a gene: 7. Germline values: CDR1 MRHNA, CDR2 SNTAGT. This CDR3 has 17 amino acids. CDR3 DNA: TGTGCCAGCAGTGAGAGGACAGGGGGTCCGATGAACACTGAAGCTTTCTTT. Translated: CASSERTGGPMNTEAFF.

This chain connects TRBV15 to TRBJ1-2; D gene uncertain. The V end lost 5 bases, the J end lost 2 bases, and 12 bases lay between the germline ends. CDR3 size: 14 residues. The germline V gene encodes CDR1 LNHNV and CDR2 YYDKDF (reference sequence). The DNA for the CDR3 is TGTGCCACCAGCCCTGAGGCAGCCAACTATGGCTACACCTTC. Residues: CATSPEAANYGYTF. The variable domain in full, completed from reference TRBV15 and TRBJ1-2, reads DAMVIQNPRYQVTQFGKPVTLSCSQTLNHNVMYWYQQKSSQAPKLLFHYYDKDFNNEADTPDNFQSRRPNTSFCFLDIRSPGLGDTAMYLCATSPEAANYGYTFGSGTRLTVV.

The V gene is TRBV14, the J gene TRBJ2-1; TRBD2 matches 7 bases. The J segment lost 1 base and the V segment lost 0 bases, leaving 3 bases of the junction unmatched. Per the germline V gene, CDR1 is SGHDN and CDR2 is FVKESK. The CDR3 runs to 16 residues. The CDR3 sequence: CASSQDGGSSYNEQFF. Written as DNA, the CDR3 is TGTGCCAGCAGCCAAGATGGCGGGAGTTCCTACAATGAGCAGTTCTTC.

The chain employs TRBV3-1 (or the pseudogene TRBV3-2) and TRBJ1-2; 9 positions agree with TRBD1. Germline V gene sequence: CDR1 LGHDT, CDR2 YNNKEL (reference sequence). With 4 bases clipped from V and 6 bases from J, the junction kept 15 bases outside the gene matches. The CDR3 contains 17 residues. DNA for the CDR3: TGTGCCAGCAGCCTGCTATTAACCGGGACAGGGCATGATGGCTACACCTTC. Protein sequence: CASSLLLTGTGHDGYTF.

This sequence joins TRBV5-1 and TRBJ1-3; the D is unclear. The CDR3 totals 18 residues. Germline-derived CDR1 and CDR2 are SGHRS and YFSETQ. The V gene lost 1 base and the J gene lost 0 bases, with 17 bases spanning the gap. The CDR3: CASSLFLAGLSSGNTIYF. DNA of the CDR3: TGCGCCAGCAGCTTGTTCCTGGCAGGATTAAGCTCTGGAAACACCATATATTTT.

This clone was counted once. The rearrangement uses TRBV5-1 and TRBJ2-7; 7 bases fit TRBD2. The CDR3 sequence is 14 residues long. V was clipped by 4 bases and J by 3 bases; unmatched bases: 7. Germline CDR1 and CDR2: SGHRS and YFSETQ. The CDR3 sequence is CASSPRDYFYEQYF. Written as DNA, the CDR3 is TGCGCCAGCAGCCCCCGGGACTACTTCTACGAGCAGTACTTC.